What follows is one T cell receptor beta chain and its context. Time point given: newly diagnosed GD, antithyroid drugs for less than 3 months. The authors made the TCR library using RNA they extracted from PBMCs. The sample originates from a study of regulatory T cells in long-lasting Graves disease. Building of the TCR beta libraries involved iRepertoire HTBI primers and Arm-PCR of CDR3 regions. One entry per CDR3 protein, called by TCRdb with MiXCR from the multiplex PCR reads. The table shows hundreds of thousands of distinct CDR3 sequences, with around 17% occurring only once. With 8 bases clipped from V and 2 bases from J, the junction kept 14 bases outside the gene matches. CDR3 length: 15 residues. Per germline, CDR1 DFQATT and CDR2 SNEGSKA (reference sequence). This sample was also put to use in a study of T cells in Graves' hyperthyroidism and ophthalmopathy.

This sample comprised peripheral blood mononuclear cells (PBMCs), obtained at new diagnosis, from a patient treated with antithyroid drugs. The receptor's source is a woman in her twenties or thirties with Graves disease. This rearrangement joins TRBV20-1 to TRBJ2-5, with 7 bases identical to TRBD1. CDR3 DNA sequence: TGCAGTCCCTCTAGCCGACAGGGTTCACAAGAGACCCAGTACTTC. This encodes CSPSSRQGSQETQYF.